The rows below give T cell receptor beta chains drawn from one sample of a study of blood T cell repertoires in COVID-19. Produced via immunoSEQ multiplex PCR; TCRdb's table is partial and in-frame only. The sample comprises roughly 440,000 clones, about 91% of which are singletons, and around 13% rests with the top ten. Sequencing used peripheral blood. The receptors were gathered from a woman between 50 and 59 years old with COVID-19, enrolled during active disease. The CDR3 runs from the conserved cysteine through the conserved F or W.

v_gene	len	j_gene	CDR3aa
TRBV5-8	13	TRBJ1-1	CASSLIQNTEAFF
TRBV18	17	TRBJ2-7	CASSPPRGSTGPYEQYF
TRBV15	14	TRBJ2-7	CATSMLGGSYEQYF
TRBV25-1	17	TRBJ2-3	CASSELRWGTSTDTQYF
TRBV12-3/TRBV12-4	11	TRBJ2-5	CASSRGETQYF
TRBV30	12	TRBJ1-2	CAWTRDIYGYTF
TRBV7-9	16	TRBJ1-2	CASSPPGGQVYYGYTF
TRBV28	16	TRBJ1-5	CASSSQTLASNQPQHF
TRBV24-1	15	TRBJ2-3	CATSDPGQNTDTQYF
TRBV10-3	17	TRBJ1-3	CAISVWDRGSSGNTIYF
TRBV15	13	TRBJ2-3	CATSRGLTDTQYF
TRBV29-1	16	TRBJ1-2	CSVENSRPGTADGYTF
TRBV6-6	12	TRBJ2-7	CAGGGSSYEQYF
TRBV5-5	14	TRBJ2-2	CASSLYSAFGELFF
TRBV2	14	TRBJ1-4	CASSAGTGIEKLFF
TRBV21-1	14	TRBJ1-2	CASSKGGSNYGYTF
TRBV10-3	16	TRBJ1-2	CAISVRGKPLNYGYTF
TRBV5-6	16	TRBJ2-7	CASSIAGTGGLYEQYF
TRBV3-1/TRBV3-2	15	TRBJ2-7	CASSPYRGSSYEQYF
TRBV1	16	TRBJ1-2	CTSSATAGQAGGGYTF
TRBV10-3	12	TRBJ2-7	CAISTTGSEQYF
TRBV29-1	15	TRBJ1-1	CSARKGNGMNTEAFF
TRBV11-2	13	TRBJ2-7	CASSLDRDYEQYF
TRBV3-1/TRBV3-2	11	TRBJ1-1	CASSQDREAFF
TRBV13	14	TRBJ1-1	CASSLGRSNTEAFF
TRBV6-5	13	TRBJ1-1	CAHRPSGGNEAFF